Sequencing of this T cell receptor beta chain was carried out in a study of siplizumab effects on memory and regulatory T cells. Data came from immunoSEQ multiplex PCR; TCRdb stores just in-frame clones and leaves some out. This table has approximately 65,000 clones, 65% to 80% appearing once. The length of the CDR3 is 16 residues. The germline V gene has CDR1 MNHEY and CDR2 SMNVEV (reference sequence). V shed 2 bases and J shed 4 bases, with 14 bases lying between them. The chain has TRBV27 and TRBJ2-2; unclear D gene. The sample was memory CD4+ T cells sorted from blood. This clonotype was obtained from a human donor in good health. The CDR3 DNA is TGTGCCAGCAGTTTAACCCCCACTTCCCCCACCGGGGAGCTGTTTTTT. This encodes CASSLTPTSPTGELFF.